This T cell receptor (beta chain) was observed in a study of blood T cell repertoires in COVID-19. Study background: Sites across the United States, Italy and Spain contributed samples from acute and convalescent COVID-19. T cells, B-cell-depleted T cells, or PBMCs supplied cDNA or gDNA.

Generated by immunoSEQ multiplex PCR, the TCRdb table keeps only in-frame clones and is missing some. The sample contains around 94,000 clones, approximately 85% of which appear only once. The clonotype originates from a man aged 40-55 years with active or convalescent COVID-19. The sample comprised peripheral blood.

The CDR3 loop reads CASSLSGTASYEQYF. CDR3 DNA sequence: TGTGCCAGCAGTCTCTCCGGGACTGCCTCCTACGAGCAGTACTTC. The chain is built from TRBV11-2 and TRBJ2-7, with D possibly being TRBD2 (6 bases). The V end was cut by 6 bases, the J end by 0 bases, with 15 bases between. The CDR3 is 15 amino acids. Germline V gives CDR1 SGHAT, CDR2 FQNNGV.